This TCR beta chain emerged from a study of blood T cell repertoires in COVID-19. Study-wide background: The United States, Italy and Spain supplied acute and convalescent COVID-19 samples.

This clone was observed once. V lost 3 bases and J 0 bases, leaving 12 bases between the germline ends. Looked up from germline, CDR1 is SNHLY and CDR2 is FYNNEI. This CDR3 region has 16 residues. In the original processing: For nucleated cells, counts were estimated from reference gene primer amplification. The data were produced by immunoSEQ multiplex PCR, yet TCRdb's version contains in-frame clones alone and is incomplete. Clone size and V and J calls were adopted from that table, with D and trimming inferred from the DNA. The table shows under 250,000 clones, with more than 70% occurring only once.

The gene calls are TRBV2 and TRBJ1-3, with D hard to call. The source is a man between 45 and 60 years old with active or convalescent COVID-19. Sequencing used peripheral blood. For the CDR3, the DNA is TGTGCCAGCAGTGAGGCCGGACTTGCCTCTGGAAACACCATATATTTT. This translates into CASSEAGLASGNTIYF.